The 5 T cell receptor beta chains listed next were all sequenced from one sample in a study of CD8 T cells in ankylosing spondylitis. In TCRdb, the 5' RACE reads were re-called with MiXCR into one record per CDR3 protein. The sample holds roughly 370,000 distinct CDR3 sequences; approximately 20% are singletons and the top ten take around 16%. No antigens are known for them. Study-wide results and caveats: Ankylosing spondylitis blood appeared to be characterized by a TCR beta motif of under 10 highly homologous variants.

Sample: blood, either unsorted or a sorted T cell fraction (not recorded which). Receptors were obtained from a male donor with ankylosing spondylitis.

The CDR3 sequence: CASRDTGTNTGELFF. The CDR3 nucleotides read TGCGCCAGCAGGGATACAGGGACGAACACCGGGGAGCTGTTTTTT. The chain has TRBV5-1 and TRBJ2-2; D may be TRBD1 (6 bases). V was pared by 5 bases and J by 0 bases, with 11 bases between. CDR1 is SGHRS, CDR2 YFSETQ, per germline. There are 15 residues in the CDR3.

The chain has TRBV7-9 and TRBJ2-7, with 11 bases fitting TRBD2. CDR1 is SEHNR, CDR2 FQNEAQ, per germline (reference sequence). After removal of 1 base from V and 5 bases from J, the junction contained 4 bases not matched to a gene. This CDR3 contains 15 residues. The DNA for the CDR3 is TGTGCCAGCAGCTTAGGTAGCGGGAGGGCCGACGAGCAGTACTTC. Encoded protein: CASSLGSGRADEQYF.

This clonotype was observed a few times. The V and J genes are TRBV9 and TRBJ2-1; D not resolved. Trimming stripped 0 bases from V and 0 bases from J, with 7 bases between. The CDR3 runs 15 residues. The germline V gene encodes CDR1 SGDLS and CDR2 YYNGEE. CDR3 nucleotide sequence: TGTGCCAGCAGCGTAGTGGGAAACTCCTACAATGAGCAGTTCTTC. Protein sequence: CASSVVGNSYNEQFF.

This clonotype was found a few times. V and J are TRBV5-1 and TRBJ2-2, with D unclear. The CDR3 contains 15 residues. Trimming stripped 1 base from V and 4 bases from J, with 11 bases between. Germline V gene sequence: CDR1 SGHRS, CDR2 YFSETQ. DNA of the CDR3: TGCGCCAGCAGCTTGACCGACCCCCCCACCGGGGAGCTGTTTTTT. Its translation: CASSLTDPPTGELFF.

The sample holds a few counts of this clonotype. The chain links TRBV29-1 to TRBJ2-3, with no clear D. Looked up from germline, CDR1 is SQVTM and CDR2 is ANQGSEA. The V gene lost 2 bases and the J gene lost 0 bases, with 3 bases spanning the gap. CDR3 length: 12 amino acids. In DNA, the CDR3 is TGCAGCGTTGAAATTAGCACAGATACGCAGTATTTT. Its protein product is CSVEISTDTQYF.